A single sample is the source of the 8 T cell receptor beta chains below, sequenced in a study of CD8 T cells in ankylosing spondylitis. Findings and limits, study-wide: About 8 highly homologous variants made up a TCR beta motif that seemed to typify ankylosing spondylitis blood.

MiXCR was run by TCRdb on the 5' RACE reads, yielding one entry per CDR3 protein. Here the sample spans some 450,000 distinct CDR3 sequences, over 15% being singletons. Antigen specificity for these receptors is unknown. The sample taken for sequencing was blood, either unsorted or a sorted T cell fraction (not recorded which). These receptors were collected from a male donor with ankylosing spondylitis.

The gene calls are TRBV5-6 and TRBJ2-3, with D possibly matching TRBD1 (6 bases). Germline-derived CDR1 and CDR2 are SGHDT and YYEEEE. CDR3 length equals 15 residues. Trimming cost V 1 base and J 2 bases, with 11 bases left between them. The CDR3 reads CASSLRGHYTDTQYF. DNA for the CDR3: TGTGCCAGCAGCTTGAGGGGACATTACACAGATACGCAGTATTTT.

The chain has TRBV30 and TRBJ2-2; D not certain. Trimming took off 5 bases at V and 3 bases at J, with 7 bases between the two ends. The germline gives CDR1 GTSNPN, CDR2 SVGIG (reference sequence). There are 12 residues in the CDR3. CDR3 sequence: CAWGLYTGELFF. In DNA, the CDR3 is TGTGCCTGGGGTTTGTACACCGGGGAGCTGTTTTTT.

This clonotype was observed many times. The chain carries TRBV15 and TRBJ2-1; possibly TRBD2 for D (5 bases). With 0 bases removed from V and 2 bases from J, the gap between germline ends came to 8 bases. CDR1 is LNHNV and CDR2 is YYDKDF in the germline V gene (reference sequence). The CDR3 contains 15 residues. CDR3 nucleotides: TGTGCCACCAGCAGAGATAGAGGGACCTACAATGAGCAGTTCTTC. Its protein product is CATSRDRGTYNEQFF.

This clonotype has a handful of counts. The junction does not match germline at one end; this may be a read error. The rearrangement links TRBV3-1 to TRBJ2-2, with D hard to call. CDR3 length equals 15 residues. Per germline, CDR1 LGHDT and CDR2 YNNKEL (reference sequence). CDR3 in amino acids: CASSQRHENAGELFF. In DNA, the CDR3 is TGTGCCAGCAGCCAAAGGCATGAGAACGCCGGGGAGCTGTTTTTT.

This clonotype showed up just a few times. V is TRBV20-1 and J is TRBJ2-1, with 13 positions matching TRBD2. Germline CDR1 DFQATT, CDR2 SNEGSKA (reference sequence). The V and J ends lost 7 bases and 0 bases, in that order; junction bases with no gene match: 6. The CDR3 totals 16 residues. DNA of the CDR3: TGCAGTGTAGGGGGACTAGCGGGATTCTCCTACAATGAGCAGTTCTTC. Residues: CSVGGLAGFSYNEQFF.

V and J are TRBV5-1 and TRBJ2-6, with D maybe TRBD1 (6 bases). CDR1 and CDR2 from the germline V gene are SGHRS and YFSETQ. V lost 4 bases and J lost 2, with 7 bases in between. This CDR3 comprises 14 residues. Written as DNA, the CDR3 is TGCGCCAGCAGCCGGACAGCTGGGGCCAACGTCCTGACTTTC. Translation gives CASSRTAGANVLTF.

This sequence joins TRBV6-1 and TRBJ1-6; no clear D. The CDR3 sequence is 14 residues long. V lost 2 bases to trimming and J lost 7 bases, with 9 bases between them. Germline V lookup: CDR1 MNHNS, CDR2 SASEGT. The CDR3: CASSERTVNSPLHF. CDR3 sequence (DNA): TGTGCCAGCAGTGAAAGAACAGTAAATTCACCCCTCCACTTT.

This clonotype was seen only a few times. The chain joins TRBV29-1 to TRBJ2-3, with D perhaps matching TRBD1 (6 bases). V lost 6 bases, J lost 3 bases, and 13 bases lay in between. Germline V CDR1 and CDR2: SQVTM, ANQGSEA. This CDR3 contains 13 residues. In nucleotides, the CDR3 is TGCAGCGTGGGGAATAGGGGGACAGATACGCAGTATTTT. Translating it yields CSVGNRGTDTQYF.